A single sample gave rise to the 7 T cell receptor beta chains below, sequenced in a study of Tregs in tolerant kidney transplant recipients. The method was immunoSEQ multiplex PCR; TCRdb's version includes in-frame clones alone and lacks a portion of them. The table records around 77,000 clones, roughly 98% of them present only once. The specimen comprised CD4+ T cells from blood, sampled before the transplant. The receptors derive from a human donor who received a combined kidney and bone marrow transplant.

V gene TRBV19 combines with J gene TRBJ2-3; 15 positions agree with TRBD2. Germline V lookup: CDR1 LNHDA, CDR2 SQIVND (reference sequence). V was clipped by 3 bases and J by 4 bases; unmatched bases: 5. The CDR3 contains 17 residues. The CDR3 coding sequence is TGTGCCAGTAGTATGGCCTGGACTAGCGGGAGGGCAGATACGCAGTATTTT. The encoded protein is CASSMAWTSGRADTQYF.

V and J are TRBV5-1 and TRBJ2-5, with a tentative D call TRBD1 (5 bases). There are 13 residues in the CDR3. V dropped 1 base and J dropped 5 bases, with 9 bases sitting between them. Germline CDR1 reads SGHRS; CDR2 reads YFSETQ. The CDR3 sequence is CASSLQAGETQYF. Written as DNA, the CDR3 is TGCGCCAGCAGCTTGCAAGCAGGGGAGACCCAGTACTTC.

V gene TRBV12-2 combines with J gene TRBJ2-4; the DNA was not used to check the table's D call, TRBD1. TRBV12-2 counts as a pseudogene. This CDR3 region has 16 residues. The CDR3 is CASRYRDSLAKNIQYF. CDR3 DNA sequence: TGTGCAAGTCGCTACCGGGACAGCTTAGCCAAAAACATTCAGTACTTC.

This chain links TRBV5-1 with TRBJ1-1, with 7 nucleotides matching TRBD1. Germline-derived CDR1 and CDR2 are SGHRS and YFSETQ. V shed 0 bases, J shed 4 bases, and the junction held 6 bases outside the gene matches. CDR3 length equals 15 residues. The CDR3 bases are TGCGCCAGCAGCTTGGGCCCCCCAGGGGGCACTGAAGCTTTCTTT. Protein: CASSLGPPGGTEAFF.

This chain links TRBV5-1 with TRBJ2-2, with D perhaps matching TRBD2 (6 bases). The CDR3 covers 16 residues. The germline V gene has CDR1 SGHRS and CDR2 YFSETQ. V lost 7 bases and J 0 bases, leaving 16 bases between the germline ends. The CDR3 here is CASDGGTEANTGELFF. The CDR3 DNA reads TGCGCCAGCGATGGCGGGACCGAGGCGAACACCGGGGAGCTGTTTTTT.

CDR3 sequence: CASSLMLGPVEAFF. The CDR3 bases are TGTGCCAGCAGTTTGATGTTGGGGCCAGTTGAAGCTTTCTTT. The chain uses TRBV28 and TRBJ1-1, with D tentatively TRBD1 (5 bases). The CDR3 is 14 residues long. The V end was cut by 3 bases, the J end by 7 bases, with 15 bases between. In germline, CDR1 is MDHEN, CDR2 SYDVKM.

The chain employs TRBV5-4 and TRBJ2-5, with D maybe TRBD2 (5 bases). Trimming cost V 4 bases and J 4 bases, with 11 bases left between them. Germline values: CDR1 SGHNT, CDR2 YYREEE (reference sequence). The CDR3 runs 13 residues. Written as DNA, the CDR3 is TGTGCCAGCAGCCTCCGAGGGCGAGAGACCCAGTACTTC. As protein: CASSLRGRETQYF.